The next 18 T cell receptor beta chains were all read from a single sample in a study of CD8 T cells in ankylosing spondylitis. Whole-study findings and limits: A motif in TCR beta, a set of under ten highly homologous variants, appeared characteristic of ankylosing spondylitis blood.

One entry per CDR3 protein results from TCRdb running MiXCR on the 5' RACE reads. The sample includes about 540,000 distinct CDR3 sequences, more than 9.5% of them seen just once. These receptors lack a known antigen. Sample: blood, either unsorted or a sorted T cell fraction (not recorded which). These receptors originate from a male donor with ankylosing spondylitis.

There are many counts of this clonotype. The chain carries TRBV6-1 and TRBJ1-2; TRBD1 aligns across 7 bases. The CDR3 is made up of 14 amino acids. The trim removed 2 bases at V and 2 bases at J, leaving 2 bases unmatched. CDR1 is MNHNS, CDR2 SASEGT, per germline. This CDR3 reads CASSELQGNYGYTF. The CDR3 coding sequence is TGTGCCAGCAGTGAACTACAGGGGAACTATGGCTACACCTTC.

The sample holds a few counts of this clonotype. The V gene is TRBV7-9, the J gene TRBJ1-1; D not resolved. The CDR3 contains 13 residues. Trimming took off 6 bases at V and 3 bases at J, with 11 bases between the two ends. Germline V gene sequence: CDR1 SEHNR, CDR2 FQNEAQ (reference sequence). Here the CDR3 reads CASRFLRDTEAFF. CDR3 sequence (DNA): TGTGCCAGCAGGTTCTTGAGGGACACTGAAGCTTTCTTT.

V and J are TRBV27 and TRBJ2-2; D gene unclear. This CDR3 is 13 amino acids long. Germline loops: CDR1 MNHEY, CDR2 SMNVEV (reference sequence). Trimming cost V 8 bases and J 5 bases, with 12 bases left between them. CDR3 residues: CASFALATGELFF. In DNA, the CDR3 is TGTGCCAGCTTTGCTCTCGCGACCGGGGAGCTGTTTTTT.

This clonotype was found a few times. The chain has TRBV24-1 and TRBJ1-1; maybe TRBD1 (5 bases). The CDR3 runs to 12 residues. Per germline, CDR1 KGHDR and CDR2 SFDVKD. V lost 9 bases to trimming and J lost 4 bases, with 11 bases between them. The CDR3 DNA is TGTGCCACCTCCTGGGGGACCACTGAAGCTTTCTTT. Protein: CATSWGTTEAFF.

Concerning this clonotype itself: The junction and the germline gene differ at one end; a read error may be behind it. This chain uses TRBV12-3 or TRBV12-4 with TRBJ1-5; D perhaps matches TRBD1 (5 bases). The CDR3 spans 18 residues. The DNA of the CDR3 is TGTGCCTGCAGTTTAGGCGAGGGGTGGGGGGGAACCTATCAGCCCCAGCATTTT. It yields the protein CACSLGEGWGGTYQPQHF.

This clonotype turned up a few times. The CDR3 DNA follows: TGCGCCAGCAGCCGCATGGGACAGGGCTATTACAATGAGCAGTTCTTC. It yields the protein CASSRMGQGYYNEQFF. The chain combines TRBV5-1 with TRBJ2-1, with 9 bases matching TRBD1. CDR1 is SGHRS and CDR2 is YFSETQ in the germline V gene. V gave up 4 bases and J gave up 4 bases; unmatched junction bases: 9. CDR3 length: 16 residues.

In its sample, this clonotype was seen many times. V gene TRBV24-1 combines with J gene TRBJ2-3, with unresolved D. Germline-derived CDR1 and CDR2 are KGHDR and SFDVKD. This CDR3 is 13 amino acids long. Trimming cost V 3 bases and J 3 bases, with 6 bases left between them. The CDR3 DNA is TGTGCCACCAGTGATCCGTCGACAGATACGCAGTATTTT. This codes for CATSDPSTDTQYF.

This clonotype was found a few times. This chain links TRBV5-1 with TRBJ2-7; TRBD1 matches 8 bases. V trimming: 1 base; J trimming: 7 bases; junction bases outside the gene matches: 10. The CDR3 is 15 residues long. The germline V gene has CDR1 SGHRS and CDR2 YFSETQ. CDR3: CASSLYGQGAREQYF. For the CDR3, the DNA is TGCGCCAGCAGCTTGTATGGGCAGGGGGCGCGGGAGCAGTACTTC.

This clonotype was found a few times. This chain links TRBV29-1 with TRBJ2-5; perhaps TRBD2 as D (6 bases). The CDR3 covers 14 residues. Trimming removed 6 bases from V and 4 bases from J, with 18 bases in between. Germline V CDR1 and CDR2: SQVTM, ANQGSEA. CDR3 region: CSVQPGGMGETQYF. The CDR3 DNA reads TGCAGCGTCCAACCTGGGGGGATGGGAGAGACCCAGTACTTC.

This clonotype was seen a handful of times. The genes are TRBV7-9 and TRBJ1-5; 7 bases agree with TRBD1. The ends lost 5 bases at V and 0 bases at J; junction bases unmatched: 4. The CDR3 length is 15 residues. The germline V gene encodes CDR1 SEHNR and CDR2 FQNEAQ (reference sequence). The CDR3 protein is CASSRGDSSNQPQHF. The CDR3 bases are TGTGCCAGCAGCCGGGGGGACAGTAGCAATCAGCCCCAGCATTTT.

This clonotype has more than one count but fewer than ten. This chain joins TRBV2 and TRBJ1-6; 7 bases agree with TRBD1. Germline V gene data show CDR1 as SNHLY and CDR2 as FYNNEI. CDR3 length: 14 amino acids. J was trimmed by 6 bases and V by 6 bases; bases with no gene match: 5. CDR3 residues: CASSKTGRNSPLHF. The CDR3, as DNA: TGTGCCAGCAGCAAGACAGGGCGTAATTCACCCCTCCACTTT.

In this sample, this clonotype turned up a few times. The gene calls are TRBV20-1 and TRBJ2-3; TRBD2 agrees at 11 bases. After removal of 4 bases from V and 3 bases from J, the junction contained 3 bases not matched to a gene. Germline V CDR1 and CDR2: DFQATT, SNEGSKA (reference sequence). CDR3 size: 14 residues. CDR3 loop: CSAKRTSGTDTQYF. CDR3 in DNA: TGCAGTGCTAAAAGGACTAGCGGGACAGATACGCAGTATTTT.

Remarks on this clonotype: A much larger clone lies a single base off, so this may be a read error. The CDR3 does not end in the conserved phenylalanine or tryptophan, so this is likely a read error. CDR3 amino acids: CASSAGPHHQETQYL. DNA of the CDR3: TGCGCCAGCAGCGCGGGACCGCATCACCAAGAGACCCAGTACCTC. The J gene is TRBJ2-5, the V gene TRBV5-1; weak D call: TRBD2 (6 bases). The germline V and J ends were trimmed by 4 bases and 0 bases, with 13 bases remaining between them. The CDR3 is made up of 15 amino acids. The germline CDR1 and CDR2 sequences are SGHRS and YFSETQ.

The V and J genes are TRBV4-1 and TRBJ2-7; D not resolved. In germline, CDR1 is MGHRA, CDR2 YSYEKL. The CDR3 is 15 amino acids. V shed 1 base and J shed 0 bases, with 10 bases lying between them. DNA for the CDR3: TGCGCCAGCAGCCAAGGCGGCGAGACCTCCTACGAGCAGTACTTC. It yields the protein CASSQGGETSYEQYF.

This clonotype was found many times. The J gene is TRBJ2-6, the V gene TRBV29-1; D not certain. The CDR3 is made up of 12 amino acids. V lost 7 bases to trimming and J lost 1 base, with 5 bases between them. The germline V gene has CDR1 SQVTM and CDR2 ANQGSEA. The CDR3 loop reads CSGGSGANVLTF. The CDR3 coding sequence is TGCAGCGGAGGTTCTGGGGCCAACGTCCTGACTTTC.

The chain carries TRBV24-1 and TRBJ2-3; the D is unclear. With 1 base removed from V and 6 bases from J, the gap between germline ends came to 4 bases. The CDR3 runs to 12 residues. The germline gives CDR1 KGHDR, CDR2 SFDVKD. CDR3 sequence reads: CATSDLGDTQYF. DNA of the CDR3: TGTGCCACCAGTGATTTAGGGGATACGCAGTATTTT.

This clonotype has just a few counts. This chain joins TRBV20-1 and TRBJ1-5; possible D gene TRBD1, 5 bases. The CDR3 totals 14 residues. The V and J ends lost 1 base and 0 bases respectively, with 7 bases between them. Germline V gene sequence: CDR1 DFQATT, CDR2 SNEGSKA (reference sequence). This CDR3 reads CSARAGTSNQPQHF. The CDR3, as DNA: TGCAGTGCTAGAGCAGGGACTAGCAATCAGCCCCAGCATTTT.

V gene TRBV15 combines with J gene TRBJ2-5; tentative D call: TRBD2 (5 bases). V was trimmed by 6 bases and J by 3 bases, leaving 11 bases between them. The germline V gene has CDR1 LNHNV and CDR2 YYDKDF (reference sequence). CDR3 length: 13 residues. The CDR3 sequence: CATRSSGKETQYF. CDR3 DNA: TGTGCCACCAGGTCCAGCGGTAAAGAGACCCAGTACTTC. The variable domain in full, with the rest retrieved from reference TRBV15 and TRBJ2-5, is DAMVIQNPRYQVTQFGKPVTLSCSQTLNHNVMYWYQQKSSQAPKLLFHYYDKDFNNEADTPDNFQSRRPNTSFCFLDIRSPGLGDTAMYLCATRSSGKETQYFGPGTRLLVL.